The entry below gives a single TCR beta chain sequence along with its context. Its specificity is unknown. This entry is derived from a study of cytomegalovirus exposure and HLA in healthy donors. General study results and limits: Per published accounts, TCR beta sequences correctly predicted the HLA-A and HLA-B alleles of most subjects. As a later analysis revealed, most CMV-associated TCR beta chains appeared HLA-restricted.

It was with 60 Vbeta and 13 Jbeta primers that the PCR ran. TCRdb's table, derived via immunoSEQ multiplex PCR, lists solely in-frame clones and lacks some. The sample lists approximately 100,000 clones, approximately 80% seen once, with about a tenth in the top ten. V was pared by 4 bases and J by 0 bases, with 16 bases of the junction left unmatched. The CDR3 is 19 amino acids. Germline V CDR1 and CDR2: SGHDT, YYEEEE. The sample was PBMCs. This rearrangement joins TRBV5-6 to TRBJ1-2, with 9 bases matching TRBD1. The TCR originated in a man aged 35 to 55 in good health and CMV-seropositive. DNA for the CDR3: TGTGCCAGCAGCCAGGGACGGGGGGACAGGGATCGGGCTAACTATGGCTACACCTTC. Amino acid sequence: CASSQGRGDRDRANYGYTF.